These 17 T cell receptor beta chains were all obtained from the same sample, sequenced in a study of cytomegalovirus exposure and HLA in healthy donors. PCR was performed using 60 Vbeta and 13 Jbeta primers. Profiling relied on immunoSEQ multiplex PCR, and the TCRdb table lists in-frame clones only, not all of them. The sample yields about 180,000 clones, 60% to 85% seen once. Sequences were obtained from PBMCs. These receptor sequences come from a man aged 18 to 35 in good health and CMV-seronegative.

The V call is TRBV7-8, the J call TRBJ2-5; 7 nucleotides align to TRBD1. Gene TRBJ2-7 matches the end of the DNA better, so the J call may be wrong. This CDR3 is 16 amino acids long. Per the germline V gene, CDR1 is SGHVS and CDR2 is FQNEAQ. The CDR3 region is CASSSGTDPPSYEQYF. Here the CDR3 DNA reads TGTGCCAGCAGCTCCGGGACAGATCCCCCCTCCTACGAGCAGTACTTC.

The V gene is TRBV2, the J gene TRBJ1-1; 7 bases are shared with TRBD1. CDR3 size: 13 residues. Looked up from germline, CDR1 is SNHLY and CDR2 is FYNNEI. The J segment lost 4 bases and the V segment lost 5 bases, leaving 4 bases of the junction unmatched. The CDR3 bases are TGTGCCAGCAGTAGCGACAGGGCCACTGAAGCTTTCTTT. It yields the protein CASSSDRATEAFF.

The chain is built from TRBV19 and TRBJ2-5; unclear D gene. This CDR3 is 13 amino acids long. Germline V CDR1 and CDR2: LNHDA, SQIVND (reference sequence). V shed 3 bases and J shed 5 bases, with 10 bases lying between them. The chain's CDR3 is CASSIAVRETQYF. CDR3 DNA sequence: TGTGCCAGTAGTATCGCGGTCCGTGAGACCCAGTACTTC.

A few counts support this clone. The chain joins TRBV5-1 to TRBJ2-5; no definite D call. From germline, CDR1 is SGHRS and CDR2 YFSETQ. The germline V and J ends were trimmed by 5 bases and 2 bases, with 10 bases remaining between them. The CDR3 is made up of 13 amino acids. CDR3 loop: CASRVWPQETQYF. The CDR3 region has the DNA TGCGCCAGCAGGGTATGGCCTCAAGAGACCCAGTACTTC.

The chain carries TRBV7-9 and TRBJ1-6; TRBD1 matches 7 bases. The length of the CDR3 is 14 residues. CDR1 is SEHNR, CDR2 FQNEAQ, per germline (reference sequence). V lost 5 bases to trimming and J lost 12 bases; unmatched junction nucleotides: 10. The CDR3: CASSPGGYNQPLHF. The CDR3 DNA follows: TGTGCCAGCAGCCCAGGGGGATATAATCAACCCCTCCACTTT.

Comment on this clone: Other DNA sequences in the sample encode the same CDR3. The chain employs TRBV19 and TRBJ2-7; weak D call: TRBD2 (6 bases). V was clipped by 1 base and J by 1 base, with 11 bases between them. Germline loops: CDR1 LNHDA, CDR2 SQIVND (reference sequence). The CDR3 totals 15 residues. The CDR3 reads CASSIGLAASYEQYF. DNA for the CDR3: TGTGCCAGTAGTATAGGTTTAGCGGCATCCTACGAGCAGTACTTC.

The V call is TRBV9, the J call TRBJ1-2; 11 bases match TRBD1. Germline CDR1 SGDLS, CDR2 YYNGEE. V lost 2 bases and J lost 7; bases outside the gene matches: 7. The CDR3 runs to 15 residues. CDR3 region: CASSVRDRGFGGYTF. In DNA form, the CDR3 reads TGTGCCAGCAGCGTCCGGGACAGGGGGTTCGGTGGCTACACCTTC.

The CDR3 sequence: CASSLFGGGLYEQYF. DNA for the CDR3: TGTGCCAGCAGCTTATTCGGCGGAGGGCTTTACGAGCAGTACTTC. The chain couples TRBV7-9 to TRBJ2-7; perhaps TRBD2 as D (6 bases). V shed 2 bases and J shed 4 bases, with 15 bases lying between them. CDR1 SEHNR and CDR2 FQNEAQ come from the germline V gene (reference sequence). The CDR3 is made up of 15 amino acids.

This clone was seen once. The chain recombines TRBV4-1 with TRBJ2-1, with TRBD2 as a possible D gene (6 bases). The CDR3 length is 16 residues. Germline-derived CDR1 and CDR2 are MGHRA and YSYEKL. V was cut by 3 bases and J by 3 bases, with 15 bases left in between. Here the CDR3 reads CASSHLYGGDYNEQFF. CDR3 in DNA: TGCGCCAGCAGCCACCTTTACGGAGGGGACTACAATGAGCAGTTCTTC.

The gene calls are TRBV6-5 and TRBJ2-7; a possible D gene is TRBD2 (6 bases). CDR1 and CDR2 from the germline V gene are MNHEY and SVGAGI. Trimming left V 6 bases short and J 2 bases short, with 11 bases between. The CDR3 contains 13 residues. The DNA of the CDR3 is TGTGCCAGCAGGGGGACTCATGCCTACGAGCAGTACTTC. It yields the protein CASRGTHAYEQYF.

The rearrangement links TRBV5-4 to TRBJ2-1, with 7 nucleotides matching TRBD2. J was trimmed by 2 bases and V by 4 bases; bases with no gene match: 6. CDR1 is SGHNT and CDR2 is YYREEE in the germline V gene (reference sequence). There are 15 residues in the CDR3. As DNA, the CDR3 is TGTGCCAGCAGCGGGGGGGTCGCCACCTACAATGAGCAGTTCTTC. Protein sequence: CASSGGVATYNEQFF.

The CDR3 nucleotides are TGTGCCAGCAGCTCGGCAGGGAAGGGCACAGATACGCAGTATTTT. Translated, it gives CASSSAGKGTDTQYF. The chain carries TRBV7-8 and TRBJ2-3, with D possibly matching TRBD1 (5 bases). Germline values: CDR1 SGHVS, CDR2 FQNEAQ. The CDR3 spans 15 residues. V lost 4 bases, J lost 1 base, and 12 bases lay in between.

This clone was picked up a small number of times. The chain couples TRBV5-4 to TRBJ2-3; 15 bases align to TRBD2. Germline-derived CDR1 and CDR2 are SGHNT and YYREEE (reference sequence). V shed 4 bases and J 4 bases; nucleotides not matched to a gene: 13. This CDR3 is 19 amino acids long. This CDR3 is CASSPVGRTSGGGPDTQYF. CDR3 coding DNA: TGTGCCAGCAGCCCGGTCGGTCGGACTAGCGGGGGGGGCCCAGATACGCAGTATTTT.

V is TRBV6-1 and J is TRBJ1-1; D is possibly TRBD1 (6 bases). V shed 7 bases and J shed 4 bases, with 16 bases lying between them. This CDR3 region has 14 residues. Germline V gene lookup returns CDR1 MNHNS and CDR2 SASEGT. CDR3 protein: CASTQGQGSTEAFF. The CDR3 DNA reads as TGTGCCAGCACCCAGGGGCAGGGGAGCACTGAAGCTTTCTTT.

This chain connects TRBV11-2 to TRBJ1-2; TRBD1 aligns across 7 bases. Germline CDR1 reads SGHAT; CDR2 reads FQNNGV. V trimming: 0 bases; J trimming: 7 bases; junction bases outside the gene matches: 8. The CDR3 runs 15 residues. CDR3 in DNA: TGTGCCAGCAGCTTAGATCGGAAGGGGGCAGGTGGCTACACCTTC. This gives the protein CASSLDRKGAGGYTF.

J is TRBJ1-3 and V is TRBV7-9; D might be TRBD1 (5 bases). Germline CDR1 reads SEHNR; CDR2 reads FQNEAQ (reference sequence). The CDR3 is 16 residues long. V lost 5 bases to trimming and J lost 2 bases, with 16 bases between them. The CDR3 region has the DNA TGTGCCAGCAGCGGGATGGGAAGGGGTGCTGGAAACACCATATATTTT. Translated, it gives CASSGMGRGAGNTIYF.

This clone was recorded once. The J gene is TRBJ2-7, the V gene TRBV6-5, with D maybe TRBD1 (5 bases). The V gene lost 6 bases and the J gene lost 3 bases, with 12 bases spanning the gap. This CDR3 is 13 amino acids long. Germline CDR1 is MNHEY and CDR2 is SVGAGI. The CDR3 here is CASSGTGFYEQYF. The CDR3 nucleotides are TGTGCCAGCAGCGGAACAGGTTTCTACGAGCAGTACTTC.